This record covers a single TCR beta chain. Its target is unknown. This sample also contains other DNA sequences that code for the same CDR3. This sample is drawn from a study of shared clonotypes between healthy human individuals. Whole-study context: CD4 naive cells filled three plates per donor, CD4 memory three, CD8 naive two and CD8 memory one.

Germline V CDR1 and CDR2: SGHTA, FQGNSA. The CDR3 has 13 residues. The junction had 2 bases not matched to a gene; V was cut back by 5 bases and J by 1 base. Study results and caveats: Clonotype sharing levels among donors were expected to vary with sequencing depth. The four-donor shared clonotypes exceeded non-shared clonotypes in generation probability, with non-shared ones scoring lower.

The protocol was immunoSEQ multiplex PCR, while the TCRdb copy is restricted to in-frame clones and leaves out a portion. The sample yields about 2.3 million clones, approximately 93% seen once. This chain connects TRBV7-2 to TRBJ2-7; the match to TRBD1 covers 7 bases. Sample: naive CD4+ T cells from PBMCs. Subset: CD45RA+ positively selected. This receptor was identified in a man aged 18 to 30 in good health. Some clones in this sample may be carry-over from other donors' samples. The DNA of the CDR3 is TGTGCCAGCAGCCGGGACAGTTCCTACGAGCAGTACTTC. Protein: CASSRDSSYEQYF.